The clone carrying this T cell receptor (beta chain) was seen at least ten times. Its antigen is unknown. The data stem from a study of CD8 T cells in ankylosing spondylitis. Whole-study results and caveats: Ankylosing spondylitis blood appeared to be characterized by a TCR beta motif of several highly homologous variants. Disease-associated clones were reportedly significantly overrepresented in matched ankylosing spondylitis synovial fluid. Disease-linked clones bore a CD8+ phenotype and were relatively rare in peripheral blood.

Quantitative barcoded 5'-RACE was used to prepare TCR beta libraries. One entry per CDR3 protein results from TCRdb running MiXCR on the 5' RACE reads. The table includes around 210,000 distinct CDR3 sequences, over 7% detected once. The receptor was isolated from a female donor with ankylosing spondylitis or in good health (not recorded which). The sample was blood, either unsorted or a sorted T cell fraction (not recorded which).

The CDR3: CSAREPGTSNSLDTQYF. CDR3 DNA: TGCAGTGCTAGAGAACCTGGGACATCGAATTCCTTAGATACGCAGTATTTT. The V call is TRBV20-1, the J call TRBJ2-3, with D maybe TRBD1 (6 bases). This CDR3 has 17 residues. Trimming stripped 0 bases from V and 5 bases from J, with 21 bases between. CDR1 and CDR2 from the germline V gene are DFQATT and SNEGSKA (reference sequence).